The 9 T cell receptor beta chains below come from one sample, sequenced in a study of early T cells in non-severe SARS-CoV-2 infection. TCRdb re-analysed the 5' RACE reads in MiXCR, keeping a single row per CDR3 protein. Of more than 95,000 distinct CDR3 sequences in the sample, roughly 15% are singletons; the top ten hold roughly 1.3%. The sequenced sample was whole blood. The receptors stem from an adult who was a healthcare worker with PCR-confirmed SARS-CoV-2 infection or an uninfected control (not recorded which).

A few counts support this clonotype. The CDR3 sequence: CASSFPGQGNNEQFF. In DNA form, the CDR3 reads TGTGCCAGCAGTTTTCCGGGACAGGGTAACAATGAGCAGTTCTTC. The chain carries TRBV28 and TRBJ2-1; TRBD1 matches 9 bases. The germline gives CDR1 MDHEN, CDR2 SYDVKM. CDR3 length equals 15 residues. The V and J ends lost 3 bases and 5 bases, in that order; junction bases with no gene match: 5.

This clonotype showed up just a few times. V usage is TRBV11-2 and J usage is TRBJ2-7; 8 bases align to TRBD2. Looked up from germline, CDR1 is SGHAT and CDR2 is FQNNGV. Trimming took 4 bases from V and 5 from J; bases not matched to a gene: 10. The CDR3 has 15 amino acids. Here the CDR3 DNA reads TGTGCCAGCAGCTCCCTCGGCGGGAGGCTCCACGAGCAGTACTTC. Its protein product is CASSSLGGRLHEQYF.

The chain recombines TRBV2 with TRBJ2-3, with TRBD2 matching 15 bases. The length of the CDR3 is 17 residues. After removal of 10 bases from V and 4 bases from J, the junction contained 12 bases not matched to a gene. CDR1 SNHLY and CDR2 FYNNEI come from the germline V gene. The CDR3 region is CAKYPGLAGGSPDTQYF. Here the CDR3 DNA reads TGTGCCAAATATCCGGGACTAGCGGGAGGTTCCCCAGATACGCAGTATTTT.

This clonotype occurred a few times. CDR3 loop: CASSPGTRNYEQYF. Written as DNA, the CDR3 is TGCGCCAGCAGCCCTGGGACTCGAAACTACGAGCAGTACTTC. The chain recombines TRBV5-1 with TRBJ2-7; TRBD2 might be the D (6 bases). The CDR3 runs to 14 residues. V lost 4 bases, J lost 3 bases, and 14 bases lay in between. CDR1 and CDR2 (germline): SGHRS, YFSETQ. The whole variable domain, remainder taken from reference TRBV5-1 and TRBJ2-7, is KAGVTQTPRYLIKTRGQQVTLSCSPISGHRSVSWYQQTPGQGLQFLFEYFSETQRNKGNFPGRFSGRQFSNSRSEMNVSTLELGDSALYLCASSPGTRNYEQYFGPGTRLTVT.

By its share, this clonotype is medium-sized. The rearrangement links TRBV20-1 to TRBJ2-5; TRBD2 might be the D (7 bases). The V gene lost 0 bases and the J gene lost 4 bases, with 12 bases spanning the gap. The V gene's germline CDR1 is DFQATT and CDR2 SNEGSKA (reference sequence). The CDR3 has 14 amino acids. The CDR3 coding sequence is TGCAGTGCTAGAGAGGGGGGGCCGGGAGAGACCCAGTACTTC. It encodes CSAREGGPGETQYF.

This clonotype was counted a few times. This sequence joins TRBV12-3 or TRBV12-4 and TRBJ2-3; TRBD1 aligns across 7 bases. The length of the CDR3 is 15 residues. Trimming at V came to 3 bases and at J to 0 bases, leaving 3 bases not matched to a gene. The CDR3 is CASSFYRGSTDTQYF. In nucleotides, the CDR3 is TGTGCCAGCAGTTTTTACAGGGGTAGCACAGATACGCAGTATTTT.

V usage is TRBV12-3 or TRBV12-4 and J usage is TRBJ2-1; D is ambiguous. Trimming shortened V by 3 bases and J by 7 bases, and 16 bases separated the two germline ends. The CDR3 loop spans 15 amino acids. In DNA form, the CDR3 reads TGTGCCAGCAGTTTCGGGTCGCGGTTGATGAATGAGCAGTTCTTC. Its translation: CASSFGSRLMNEQFF.

This clonotype was detected a few times. This chain joins TRBV3-1 and TRBJ2-3; D is possibly TRBD2 (5 bases). Germline loops: CDR1 LGHDT, CDR2 YNNKEL (reference sequence). The CDR3 runs 17 residues. V lost 1 base to trimming and J lost 4 bases, with 18 bases between them. CDR3 sequence: CASSQVIGSGFSDTQYF. DNA of the CDR3: TGTGCCAGCAGCCAAGTAATTGGGAGCGGATTTTCAGATACGCAGTATTTT.

This clonotype was recorded many times. The chain is built from TRBV13 and TRBJ2-1; TRBD1 is a possible D gene (6 bases). V shed 3 bases and J shed 2 bases, with 8 bases lying between them. The CDR3 spans 14 residues. Germline CDR1 is PRHDT and CDR2 is FYEKMQ (reference sequence). In DNA, the CDR3 is TGTGCCAGCAGCTTCTACAGGGCCTACAATGAGCAGTTCTTC. Translating gives CASSFYRAYNEQFF.